Listed here are 13 T cell receptor beta chains from one sample, sequenced in a study of T-cell reconstitution after alpha-beta-depleted transplantation in children. For TCRbeta, the library was prepared with unique molecular identifiers. Using its own MiXCR run on the PCR reads, TCRdb lists one record per CDR3 protein. In the table there are around 300,000 distinct CDR3 sequences, 9.5% to 13% of which are singletons. This material consisted of peripheral blood, taken 180 days after TCRalphabeta/CD19-depleted stem cell transplant. The receptor set was obtained from a male patient between 2 and 10 years old who had a stem cell transplant for chronic granulomatous disease, so the T cells may come from the graft donor.

This clonotype was seen repeatedly, ten times or more. The chain is built from TRBV20-1 and TRBJ2-1; 12 nucleotides align to TRBD1. Unmatched junction bases numbered 15, after V lost 3 bases and J lost 12 bases. The CDR3 length is 16 residues. Germline V CDR1 and CDR2: DFQATT, SNEGSKA (reference sequence). In DNA form, the CDR3 reads TGCAGTGCTAGGGCACCGGGACAGGGGGCGCGCGCCCCGCAGTTCTTC. Amino acid sequence: CSARAPGQGARAPQFF.

This clonotype has a single count. This sequence may be a read error, since a much larger clone differs from it by one base. The chain uses TRBV5-1 and TRBJ2-1, with TRBD2 matching over 8 bases. TRBJ2-7 explains the end of the DNA better; the J call may be wrong. This CDR3 contains 17 residues. The germline V gene encodes CDR1 SGHRS and CDR2 YFSETQ. This CDR3 is CASSLAFSGGPNNEQYF. The CDR3 DNA reads as TGCGCCAGCAGCTTGGCCTTTTCGGGAGGGCCCAACAATGAGCAGTACTTC.

In this sample, this clonotype turned up many times. The chain is built from TRBV12-3 or TRBV12-4 and TRBJ2-5, with D perhaps assigned TRBD1 or TRBD2 (6 bases each). V was pared by 4 bases and J by 6 bases, with 21 bases between. The CDR3 totals 16 residues. CDR3 nucleotides: TGTGCCAGCAGTTCCCTTCCGGGGGCCTCCCGAAAGACCCAGTACTTC. The encoded protein is CASSSLPGASRKTQYF.

This clonotype was seen ten or more times. As DNA, the CDR3 is TGTGCCAGCAGTCCGCTCATGGGCGGGAGGGGGTATGAGCAGTTCTTC. Its protein product is CASSPLMGGRGYEQFF. The genes are TRBV28 and TRBJ2-1; 9 positions match TRBD2. V lost 5 bases to trimming and J lost 8 bases; unmatched junction nucleotides: 13. This CDR3 region has 16 residues. Germline V gene data show CDR1 as MDHEN and CDR2 as SYDVKM.

This clonotype was detected many times. The chain has TRBV7-9 and TRBJ2-5, with D unclear. Looked up from germline, CDR1 is SEHNR and CDR2 is FQNEAQ (reference sequence). V lost 1 base, J lost 4 bases, and 10 bases lay in between. The CDR3 runs to 14 residues. The CDR3 protein is CASSLGSAPETQYF. The DNA for the CDR3 is TGTGCCAGCAGCTTAGGGTCGGCGCCAGAGACCCAGTACTTC. The whole variable domain, remainder taken from reference TRBV7-9 and TRBJ2-5, is DTGVSQNPRHKITKRGQNVTFRCDPISEHNRLYWYRQTLGQGPEFLTYFQNEAQLEKSRLLSDRFSAERPKGSFSTLEIQRTEQGDSAMYLCASSLGSAPETQYFGPGTRLLVL.

This clonotype appeared many times. The chain employs TRBV5-4 and TRBJ2-7, with D maybe TRBD1 (5 bases). Germline V gene data show CDR1 as SGHNT and CDR2 as YYREEE (reference sequence). The length of the CDR3 is 15 residues. Trimming cost V 0 bases and J 2 bases, with 12 bases left between them. The CDR3 reads CASSLVAGKTYEQYF. CDR3 sequence (DNA): TGTGCCAGCAGCTTGGTTGCAGGGAAGACCTACGAGCAGTACTTC.

This clonotype was recorded many times. The chain carries TRBV20-1 and TRBJ2-5, with D perhaps matching TRBD2 (5 bases). V was trimmed by 3 bases and J by 1 base, leaving 9 bases between them. Per the germline V gene, CDR1 is DFQATT and CDR2 is SNEGSKA (reference sequence). The CDR3 runs 13 residues. CDR3 sequence (DNA): TGCAGTGCTAGCGTTCTAGCCCAAGAGACCCAGTACTTC. Its translation: CSASVLAQETQYF.

This clonotype has a handful of counts. The chain couples TRBV20-1 to TRBJ2-1, with D possibly matching TRBD2 (6 bases). V was pared by 6 bases and J by 1 base, with 22 bases between. Germline CDR1 DFQATT, CDR2 SNEGSKA (reference sequence). CDR3 length: 17 residues. This CDR3 reads CSAFGRDSFGSYNEQFF. The CDR3 bases are TGCAGTGCCTTTGGGCGGGATTCCTTCGGTTCCTACAATGAGCAGTTCTTC.

V and J are TRBV5-4 and TRBJ2-7; D possibly corresponds to TRBD2 (6 bases). The CDR3 extends over 16 amino acids. Germline V gene data show CDR1 as SGHNT and CDR2 as YYREEE (reference sequence). V was trimmed by 4 bases and J by 3 bases, leaving 20 bases between them. In DNA form, the CDR3 reads TGTGCCAGCAGCCAGATCCCGGGGGTGAGTTTCTACGAGCAGTACTTC. Translating gives CASSQIPGVSFYEQYF.

The chain combines TRBV19 with TRBJ1-5; D is unclear. Trimming pared 6 bases from V and 2 bases from J, leaving 14 bases between. This CDR3 region has 15 residues. Germline V gives CDR1 LNHDA, CDR2 SQIVND (reference sequence). CDR3 protein: CASRYSRIGNQPQHF. CDR3 nucleotides: TGTGCCAGTAGATATTCGAGGATAGGCAATCAGCCCCAGCATTTT.

This clonotype was seen many times. The CDR3 loop reads CSARGGRGNQPQHF. The CDR3, as DNA: TGCAGTGCTCGGGGGGGTAGGGGCAATCAGCCCCAGCATTTT. The genes are TRBV20-1 and TRBJ1-5, with D perhaps matching TRBD1 (5 bases). Germline V lookup: CDR1 DFQATT, CDR2 SNEGSKA (reference sequence). V lost 5 bases and J lost 2, with 13 bases in between. The CDR3 covers 14 residues.

The rearrangement uses TRBV10-3 and TRBJ2-1; D gene unclear. The CDR3 spans 11 residues. Germline-derived CDR1 and CDR2 are ENHRY and SYGVKD. V was cut by 10 bases and J by 6 bases, with 10 bases left in between. DNA for the CDR3: TGTGCCACCACTCCTCTCAATGAGCAGTTCTTC. This encodes CATTPLNEQFF.

This clonotype was seen repeatedly, ten times or more. The V call is TRBV20-1, the J call TRBJ2-7; 7 positions agree with TRBD1. This CDR3 is built from 14 residues. Germline V gene sequence: CDR1 DFQATT, CDR2 SNEGSKA (reference sequence). V shed 5 bases and J 3 bases; nucleotides not matched to a gene: 10. Here the CDR3 reads CSAYDRVVGYEQYF. CDR3 DNA sequence: TGCAGTGCTTATGACAGGGTAGTAGGCTACGAGCAGTACTTC.